Sequencing of this TCR beta chain was carried out in a study of CD8+ T cells in alopecia areata. Overall study: Tofacitinib ran for 6 to 18 months before 6 months off drug.

Germline-derived CDR1 and CDR2 are SGHTA and FQGNSA. This CDR3 has 16 amino acids. V gave up 3 bases and J gave up 2 bases; unmatched junction bases: 8. Reverse transcription of extracted RNA yielded cDNA, which provided the sequencing template. TCRdb's copy holds only in-frame clones and misses some; the assay was immunoSEQ multiplex PCR. The sample contains about 120,000 clones, approximately 60% of which appear only once. Sample treatment: oral pan-JAK inhibitor, 5-10 mg twice daily. The chain couples TRBV7-2 to TRBJ2-7; TRBD2 agrees at 9 bases. Source: CD4+ T cells sorted from blood, taken at week 4, from a patient treated with tofacitinib. The TCR sequence derives from a human donor with alopecia areata. The CDR3 bases are TGTGCCAGCAGCTTCGGACCGGGACTAGCCGCCTACGAGCAGTACTTC. It encodes CASSFGPGLAAYEQYF.